The rows below give T cell receptor beta chains drawn from one sample of a study of shared clonotypes between healthy human individuals. The protocol was immunoSEQ multiplex PCR, while the TCRdb copy is restricted to in-frame clones and leaves out a portion. The data contain hundreds of thousands of clones, roughly 96% of them seen just once; the ten biggest clones take up about 0.34%. Sequencing was carried out using memory CD8+ T cells sorted from blood. The receptor set was obtained from a man younger than 40 in good health. The CDR3 runs from the conserved cysteine through the conserved F or W. D genes are given only for firm matches. A row's size may be missing; if present it is once, few, many or a size class.

J gene,V gene,D gene,clone size,CDR3 DNA,CDR3 protein
TRBJ1-4,TRBV14,NA,NA,TGTGCCAGCAGCCAACGGGGGGCGACTAATGAAAAACTGTTTTTT,CASSQRGATNEKLFF
TRBJ2-1,TRBV19,TRBD2,NA,TGTGCCAGTAGCTTTATGGGACTAGCAACCCACAATGAGCAGTTCTTC,CASSFMGLATHNEQFF
TRBJ1-2,TRBV18,NA,NA,TGTGCCAGCTCACCTGGTTATGGCTACACCTTC,CASSPGYGYTF
TRBJ2-2,TRBV5-6,NA,NA,TGTGCCAGCAGCTCCCCGGACCGCCACACCGGGGAGCTGTTTTTT,CASSSPDRHTGELFF
TRBJ2-5,TRBV7-9,NA,NA,TGTGCCAGCAGCTTCTCGGCAGGGGGGACAGAGACCCAGTACTTC,CASSFSAGGTETQYF
TRBJ2-3,TRBV30,NA,NA,TGTGCCTGGACGCCCGAGGGAAAAGATACGCAGTATTTT,CAWTPEGKDTQYF
TRBJ2-5,TRBV11-2,TRBD2,NA,TGTGCCAGCAGAATAGCGGGAGGGCCCCGAGAGACCCAGTACTTC,CASRIAGGPRETQYF
TRBJ2-3,TRBV4-1,TRBD2,NA,TGCGCCAGCAGCCAAGGGGGCGGGAGGCCCATCCGGGGGGAAGATACGCAGTATTTT,CASSQGGGRPIRGEDTQYF
TRBJ2-2,TRBV9,TRBD2,NA,TGTGCCAGCAGCGGGAGGACTAGCGGGAGCCCCTTGGACACCGGGGAGCTGTTTTTT,CASSGRTSGSPLDTGELFF
TRBJ1-1,TRBV6-5,NA,NA,TGTGCCAGCAGTTACCAGGGGACTTCTGAAGCTTTCTTT,CASSYQGTSEAFF
TRBJ1-3,TRBV19,NA,once,TGTGCCGGCCGCGGGGAAGGAAACACCATATATTTT,CAGRGEGNTIYF
TRBJ2-7,TRBV9,NA,NA,TGTGCCAGCAGCGCAAGTCCTAGCTACGAGCAGTACTTC,CASSASPSYEQYF
TRBJ2-7,TRBV27,TRBD1,NA,TGTGCCAGCAGTAAGACAGGGTTAGGGTCCTACGAGCAGTACTTC,CASSKTGLGSYEQYF
TRBJ2-4,TRBV10-1,TRBD2,once,TGCGCCAGCAGTGCCGCAATACCTAGCGGGAGGGCTTGGGACATTCAGTACTTC,CASSAAIPSGRAWDIQYF
TRBJ2-5,TRBV5-6,TRBD1,NA,TGTGCCAGCAGCATAGCAACAGGGGGCGGAGAGACCCAGTACTTC,CASSIATGGGETQYF
TRBJ2-7,TRBV30,NA,NA,TGTGCCTGGAGTCACAGGGTCGAGCAGTACTTC,CAWSHRVEQYF
TRBJ1-1,TRBV6-1,NA,NA,TGTGCCAGCAGTGAACCGGGGACCGCTACTGAAGCTTTCTTT,CASSEPGTATEAFF
TRBJ1-1,TRBV2,TRBD1,NA,TGTGCCAGCAGGGATCGACAACAGGGGGCCCCGATAAACACTGAAGCTTTCTTT,CASRDRQQGAPINTEAFF
TRBJ1-5,TRBV2,NA,NA,TGTGCCAGCAAGTTCGGGCCTCCCGAGGGCAATCAGCCCCAGCATTTT,CASKFGPPEGNQPQHF
TRBJ2-7,TRBV2,NA,NA,TGTGCCAGCAGTGAGGCAGGGATGGGCGAGCAGTACTTC,CASSEAGMGEQYF
TRBJ2-2,TRBV9,TRBD1,NA,TGTGCCAGCAGCCATAACCCGGGACAGGGGAGGACCGGGGAGCTGTTTTTT,CASSHNPGQGRTGELFF